The rows below give T cell receptor beta chains drawn from one sample of a study of cytomegalovirus exposure and HLA in healthy donors. Assay used: immunoSEQ multiplex PCR; TCRdb lists only in-frame clones, some missing. The repertoire holds some 110,000 clones, approximately 90% seen once, with less than 2% in the top ten. The specimen was PBMCs. The receptors shown here come from a man aged 18 to 29 in good health and CMV-seronegative. Each CDR3 is given with its conserved first and last residue. Fields, in order: clone size, D gene, V gene, J gene, CDR3 protein, CDR3 DNA. A D gene is named only where the DNA matches it firmly. Clone size is shown for a subset of rows, as once, few, many or a class of expanded clone.

size: once; D: TRBD2; V: TRBV27; J: TRBJ2-3; CDR3: CAAGGGTQYF; DNA: TGTGCCGCCGGGGGGGGTACGCAGTATTTT
size: NA; D: TRBD1; V: TRBV7-2; J: TRBJ2-1; CDR3: CASSYRQGAYNEQFF; DNA: TGTGCCAGCAGCTATCGCCAGGGGGCATACAATGAGCAGTTCTTC
size: once; D: TRBD1; V: TRBV5-6; J: TRBJ1-5; CDR3: CASSLRDRGYPQHF; DNA: TGTGCCAGCAGCCTCCGGGACAGGGGTTACCCCCAGCATTTT
size: NA; D: TRBD1; V: TRBV6-1; J: TRBJ2-2; CDR3: CASSGLGQGRTGELFF; DNA: TGTGCCAGCAGTGGATTAGGACAGGGACGCACCGGGGAGCTGTTTTTT
size: NA; D: TRBD1; V: TRBV6-1; J: TRBJ1-1; CDR3: CASSERPGQGVVFF; DNA: TGTGCCAGCAGTGAGAGACCGGGACAGGGAGTGGTTTTCTTT
size: once; D: TRBD2; V: TRBV28; J: TRBJ2-2; CDR3: CASSFGTTNTGELFF; DNA: TGTGCCAGCAGTTTTGGGACTACCAACACCGGGGAGCTGTTTTTT
size: NA; D: NA; V: TRBV5-1; J: TRBJ2-5; CDR3: CASSPSSGQETQYF; DNA: TGCGCCAGCAGCCCATCCAGCGGCCAAGAGACCCAGTACTTC
size: NA; D: TRBD1; V: TRBV2; J: TRBJ1-1; CDR3: CASRYRDRVNTEAFF; DNA: TGTGCCAGCAGATATAGGGACAGGGTGAACACTGAAGCTTTCTTT
size: NA; D: TRBD1; V: TRBV13; J: TRBJ1-1; CDR3: CASSFSGQGRGNTEAFF; DNA: TGTGCCAGCAGCTTTTCAGGACAGGGCCGGGGAAACACTGAAGCTTTCTTT
size: NA; D: NA; V: TRBV27; J: TRBJ2-6; CDR3: CASSLLSRAGANVLTF; DNA: TGTGCCAGCAGTTTACTATCCAGGGCTGGGGCCAACGTCCTGACTTTC
size: NA; D: NA; V: TRBV11-2; J: TRBJ1-3; CDR3: CASGGRGGNGNTIYF; DNA: TGTGCCAGCGGGGGTAGGGGGGGCAATGGAAACACCATATATTTT
size: many; D: NA; V: TRBV27; J: TRBJ1-2; CDR3: CASSLRVRGSGNYGYTF; DNA: TGTGCCAGCAGTTTACGAGTGCGAGGATCGGGTAACTATGGCTACACCTTC
size: NA; D: TRBD1; V: TRBV4-1; J: TRBJ2-7; CDR3: CASSQGQGFYEQYF; DNA: TGCGCCAGCAGCCAAGGACAGGGTTTCTACGAGCAGTACTTC
size: NA; D: TRBD1; V: TRBV28; J: TRBJ1-2; CDR3: CASSTGGYYGYTF; DNA: TGTGCCAGCAGTACAGGGGGATATTATGGCTACACCTTC